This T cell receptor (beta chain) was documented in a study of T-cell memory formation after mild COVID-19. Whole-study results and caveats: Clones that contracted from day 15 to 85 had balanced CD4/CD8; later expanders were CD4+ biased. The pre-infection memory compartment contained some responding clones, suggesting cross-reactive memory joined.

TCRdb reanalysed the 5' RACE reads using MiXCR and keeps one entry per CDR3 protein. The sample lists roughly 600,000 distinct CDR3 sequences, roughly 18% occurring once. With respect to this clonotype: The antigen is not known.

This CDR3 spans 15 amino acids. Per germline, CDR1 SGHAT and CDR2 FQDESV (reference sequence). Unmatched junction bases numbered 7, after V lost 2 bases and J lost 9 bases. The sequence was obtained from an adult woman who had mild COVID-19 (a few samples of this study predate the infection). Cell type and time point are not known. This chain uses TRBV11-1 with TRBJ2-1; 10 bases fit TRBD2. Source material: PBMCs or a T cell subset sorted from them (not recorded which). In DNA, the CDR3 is TGTGCCAGCAGCTTAAGGTTGATAGCGGGAGGTGAGCAGTTCTTC. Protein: CASSLRLIAGGEQFF. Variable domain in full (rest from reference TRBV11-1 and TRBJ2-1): EAEVAQSPRYKITEKSQAVAFWCDPISGHATLYWYRQILGQGPELLVQFQDESVVDDSQLPKDRFSAERLKGVDSTLKIQPAELGDSAMYLCASSLRLIAGGEQFFGPGTRLTVL.